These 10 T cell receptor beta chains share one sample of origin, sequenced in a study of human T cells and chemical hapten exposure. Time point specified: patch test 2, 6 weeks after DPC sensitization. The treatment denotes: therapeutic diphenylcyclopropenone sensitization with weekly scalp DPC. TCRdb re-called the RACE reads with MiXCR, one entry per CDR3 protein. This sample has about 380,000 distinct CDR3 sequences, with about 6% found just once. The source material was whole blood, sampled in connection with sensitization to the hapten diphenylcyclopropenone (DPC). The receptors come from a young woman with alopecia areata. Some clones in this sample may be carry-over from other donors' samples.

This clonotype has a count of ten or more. DNA for the CDR3: TGTGCCAGCAGCCACTTTCCTCAATCGGGCTACACCTTC. This encodes CASSHFPQSGYTF. The gene calls are TRBV11-2 and TRBJ1-2; no definite D call. The germline CDR1 and CDR2 sequences are SGHAT and FQNNGV. V lost 5 bases, J lost 8 bases, and 15 bases lay in between. The CDR3 consists of 13 residues. Supplemented by reference TRBV11-2 and TRBJ1-2, the full variable domain reads EAGVAQSPRYKIIEKRQSVAFWCNPISGHATLYWYQQILGQGPKLLIQFQNNGVVDDSQLPKDRFSAERLKGVDSTLKIQPAKLEDSAVYLCASSHFPQSGYTFGSGTRLTVV.

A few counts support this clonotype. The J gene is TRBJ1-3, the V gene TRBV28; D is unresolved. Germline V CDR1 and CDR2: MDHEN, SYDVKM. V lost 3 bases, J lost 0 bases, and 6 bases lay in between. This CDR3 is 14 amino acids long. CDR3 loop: CASSLFSSGNTIYF. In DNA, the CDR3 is TGTGCCAGCAGTTTGTTCAGCTCTGGAAACACCATATATTTT.

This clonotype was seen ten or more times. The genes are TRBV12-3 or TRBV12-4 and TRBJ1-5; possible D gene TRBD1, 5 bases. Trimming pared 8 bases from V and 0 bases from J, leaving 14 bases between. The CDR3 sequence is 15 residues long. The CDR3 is CASRLGTNSNQPQHF. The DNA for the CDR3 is TGTGCCAGCCGGTTAGGGACGAATAGCAATCAGCCCCAGCATTTT.

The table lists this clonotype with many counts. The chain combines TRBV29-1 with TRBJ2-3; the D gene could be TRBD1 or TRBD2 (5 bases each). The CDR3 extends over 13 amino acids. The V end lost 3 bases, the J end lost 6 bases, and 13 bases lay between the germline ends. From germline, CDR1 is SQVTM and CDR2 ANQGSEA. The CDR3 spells CSVERGGFDTQYF. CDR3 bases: TGCAGCGTTGAGAGGGGTGGTTTTGATACGCAGTATTTT.

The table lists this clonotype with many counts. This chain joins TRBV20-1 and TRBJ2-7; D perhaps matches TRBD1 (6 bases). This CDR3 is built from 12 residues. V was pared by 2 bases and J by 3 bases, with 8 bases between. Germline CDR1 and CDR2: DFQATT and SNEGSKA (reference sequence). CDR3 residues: CSARYRDYEQYF. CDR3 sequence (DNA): TGCAGTGCTAGATACAGGGACTACGAGCAGTACTTC.

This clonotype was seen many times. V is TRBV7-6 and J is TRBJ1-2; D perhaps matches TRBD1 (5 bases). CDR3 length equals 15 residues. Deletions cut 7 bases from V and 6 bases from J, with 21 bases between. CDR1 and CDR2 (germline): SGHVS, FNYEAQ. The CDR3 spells CASKKEPLSGDGYTF. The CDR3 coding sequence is TGTGCCAGCAAGAAAGAGCCCCTATCGGGGGATGGCTACACCTTC.

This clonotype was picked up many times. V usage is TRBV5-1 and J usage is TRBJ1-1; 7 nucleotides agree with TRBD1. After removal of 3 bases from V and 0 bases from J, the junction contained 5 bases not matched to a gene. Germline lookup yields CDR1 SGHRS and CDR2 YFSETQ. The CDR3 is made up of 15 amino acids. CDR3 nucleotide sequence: TGCGCCAGCAGCTCTAAGGGGACAGTGAACACTGAAGCTTTCTTT. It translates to CASSSKGTVNTEAFF.

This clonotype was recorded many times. The CDR3 is CASSPRTNYGYTF. The CDR3, as DNA: TGTGCCAGCAGCCCCCGAACTAACTATGGCTACACCTTC. The chain is built from TRBV5-4 and TRBJ1-2; D uncertain. The germline V gene encodes CDR1 SGHNT and CDR2 YYREEE (reference sequence). The V end lost 4 bases, the J end lost 0 bases, and 7 bases lay between the germline ends. The CDR3 is 13 amino acids.

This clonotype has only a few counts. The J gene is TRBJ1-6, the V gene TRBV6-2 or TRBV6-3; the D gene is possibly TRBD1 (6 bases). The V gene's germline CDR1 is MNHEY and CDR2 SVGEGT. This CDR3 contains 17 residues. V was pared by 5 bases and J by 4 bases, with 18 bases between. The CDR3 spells CASSPIRQGQYNSPLHF. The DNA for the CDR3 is TGTGCCAGCAGTCCCATCCGACAAGGACAGTATAATTCACCCCTCCACTTT.

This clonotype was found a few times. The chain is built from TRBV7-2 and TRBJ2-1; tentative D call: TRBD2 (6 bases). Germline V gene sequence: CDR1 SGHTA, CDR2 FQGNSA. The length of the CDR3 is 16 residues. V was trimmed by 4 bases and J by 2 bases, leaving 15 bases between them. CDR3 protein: CASSSPAASAYNEQFF. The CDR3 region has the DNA TGTGCCAGCAGCTCCCCCGCGGCTAGCGCCTACAATGAGCAGTTCTTC.